These 26 T cell receptor beta chains were sequenced from one sample in a study of technical replicates of blood from several donors. Generated by immunoSEQ multiplex PCR, the TCRdb table keeps only in-frame clones and is missing some. Altogether roughly 80,000 clones are present, 96% being singletons, with the ten largest covering around 0.35%. Sequencing was carried out using T cells isolated from PBMCs. These TCRs come from a human donor in good health.

Written as DNA, the CDR3 is TGCGCCAGCAGCCAAGACTCGGACTTGCGGGGGGGGCAGACCCAGTACTTC. Translating it yields CASSQDSDLRGGQTQYF. The rearrangement links TRBV4-3 to TRBJ2-5; 9 bases align to TRBD2. The CDR3 totals 17 residues. Germline loops: CDR1 LGHNA, CDR2 YSLEER. V was clipped by 0 bases and J by 6 bases; unmatched bases: 11.

J is TRBJ2-1 and V is TRBV9, with 9 bases identical to TRBD2. This CDR3 contains 19 residues. The germline V gene encodes CDR1 SGDLS and CDR2 YYNGEE. Germline trimming cut 0 bases from V and 9 bases from J; bases unmatched to any gene: 19. CDR3 amino acids: CASSVDAVASREGLSEQFF. The CDR3 nucleotides read TGTGCCAGCAGCGTAGACGCGGTAGCTTCGCGGGAGGGCCTCTCTGAGCAGTTCTTC.

The chain couples TRBV7-6 to TRBJ2-7; 8 bases align to TRBD1. The trim removed 5 bases at V and 5 bases at J, leaving 8 bases unmatched. CDR1 and CDR2 from the germline V gene are SGHVS and FNYEAQ. This CDR3 spans 14 amino acids. CDR3 in amino acids: CASSSGQGRNEQYF. The DNA for the CDR3 is TGTGCCAGCAGCAGCGGACAGGGCAGGAACGAGCAGTACTTC.

The CDR3 nucleotides read TGCGCCAGCAGCCTGGAGGGGGGGCCGGGGGAGCAGTACTTC. Translated, it gives CASSLEGGPGEQYF. The chain is built from TRBV5-1 and TRBJ2-7; maybe TRBD2 (7 bases). The CDR3 loop spans 14 amino acids. With 4 bases removed from V and 7 bases from J, the gap between germline ends came to 18 bases. Per the germline V gene, CDR1 is SGHRS and CDR2 is YFSETQ.

This chain connects TRBV11-1 to TRBJ1-2; 7 bases line up with TRBD1. V dropped 5 bases and J dropped 6; count of bases not matched to a gene: 12. The CDR3 runs to 15 residues. Germline CDR1 is SGHAT and CDR2 is FQDESV (reference sequence). CDR3 in amino acids: CASSHRDSLTDGYTF. In nucleotides, the CDR3 is TGTGCCAGCAGCCACCGGGACAGCCTTACTGATGGCTACACCTTC.

The chain is built from TRBV6-4 and TRBJ1-2; 7 bases line up with TRBD1. The germline gives CDR1 MRHNA, CDR2 SNTAGT. The V segment lost 5 bases and the J segment 2 bases; nucleotides outside the gene matches: 5. This CDR3 region has 14 residues. CDR3 DNA sequence: TGTGCCAGCAGTTCCGGGACAGCCAACTATGGCTACACCTTC. Translating it yields CASSSGTANYGYTF.

The chain uses TRBV9 and TRBJ1-1; 9 bases fit TRBD1. This CDR3 region has 15 residues. J was trimmed by 1 base and V by 3 bases; bases with no gene match: 4. CDR1 and CDR2 from the germline V gene are SGDLS and YYNGEE. CDR3 loop: CASSALDRGNTEAFF. The CDR3 region has the DNA TGTGCCAGCAGCGCCTTGGACAGGGGGAACACTGAAGCTTTCTTT. Based on the CDR3 plus reference TRBV9 and TRBJ1-1, the full variable domain is DSGVTQTPKHLITATGQRVTLRCSPRSGDLSVYWYQQSLDQGLQFLIQYYNGEERAKGNILERFSAQQFPDLHSELNLSSLELGDSALYFCASSALDRGNTEAFFGQGTRLTVV.

This clone was seen once. Here the CDR3 reads CASSPGGAGTEAFF. As DNA, the CDR3 is TGTGCCAGCTCACCAGGGGGGGCCGGGACTGAAGCTTTCTTT. V is TRBV18 and J is TRBJ1-1, with a weak D call TRBD1 (6 bases). The CDR3 covers 14 residues. Germline values: CDR1 KGHSH, CDR2 LQKENI. V gave up 2 bases and J gave up 5 bases, with 12 bases separating them.

The chain uses TRBV18 and TRBJ1-4, with a weak D call TRBD1 (5 bases). The CDR3 covers 15 residues. Germline CDR1 reads KGHSH; CDR2 reads LQKENI. V lost 3 bases and J 4 bases, leaving 12 bases between the germline ends. The CDR3 sequence is CASSPGRQNNEKLFF. CDR3 DNA: TGTGCCAGCTCACCCGGCAGACAGAATAATGAAAAACTGTTTTTT.

The genes are TRBV27 and TRBJ2-7; a possible D gene is TRBD2 (5 bases). In germline, CDR1 is MNHEY, CDR2 SMNVEV (reference sequence). V was pared by 2 bases and J by 3 bases, with 11 bases between. The length of the CDR3 is 14 residues. In DNA, the CDR3 is TGTGCCAGCAGTTTAGTCGGGGTGAACTACGAGCAGTACTTC. It codes for CASSLVGVNYEQYF.

The chain employs TRBV27 and TRBJ1-5; 7 nucleotides line up with TRBD1. The CDR3 has 13 residues. The V segment lost 3 bases and the J segment 11 bases; nucleotides outside the gene matches: 7. Germline values: CDR1 MNHEY, CDR2 SMNVEV (reference sequence). The CDR3 loop is CASSFSGGQAQHF. The CDR3 DNA reads as TGTGCCAGCAGTTTTTCAGGGGGACAAGCCCAGCATTTT.

The count of this clone is one. V is TRBV6-1 and J is TRBJ2-1, with 11 positions matching TRBD2. Germline lookup yields CDR1 MNHNS and CDR2 SASEGT. CDR3 length: 15 residues. With 2 bases clipped from V and 8 bases from J, the junction kept 5 bases outside the gene matches. Here the CDR3 reads CASSEMGLAVYEQFF. Here the CDR3 DNA reads TGTGCCAGCAGTGAAATGGGACTAGCGGTATATGAGCAGTTCTTC.

The chain uses TRBV4-2 and TRBJ2-3, with D tentatively TRBD1 (6 bases). Deletions cut 1 base from V and 6 bases from J, with 14 bases between. Germline V gene lookup returns CDR1 LGHNA and CDR2 YNFKEQ. CDR3 length: 15 amino acids. The CDR3 DNA follows: TGTGCCAGCAGCCAAGGGACAGATATTGAGGATACGCAGTATTTT. The encoded protein is CASSQGTDIEDTQYF.

The rearrangement uses TRBV11-2 and TRBJ2-3, with 8 bases matching TRBD2. Germline V gene lookup returns CDR1 SGHAT and CDR2 FQNNGV. V shed 2 bases, J shed 4 bases, and the junction held 5 bases outside the gene matches. The CDR3 spans 15 residues. CDR3 nucleotide sequence: TGTGCCAGCAGCTTAAGCGGGAGATTGGCAGATACGCAGTATTTT. Protein product: CASSLSGRLADTQYF.

The V gene is TRBV9, the J gene TRBJ1-3; no firm D call. V lost 4 bases, J lost 4 bases, and 15 bases lay in between. In germline, CDR1 is SGDLS, CDR2 YYNGEE. The CDR3 runs to 15 residues. Written as DNA, the CDR3 is TGTGCCAGCAGCCCTCTCGCGGGCTCGGGAAACACCATATATTTT. Translating it yields CASSPLAGSGNTIYF. Full variable domain (rest looked up from reference TRBV9 and TRBJ1-3): DSGVTQTPKHLITATGQRVTLRCSPRSGDLSVYWYQQSLDQGLQFLIQYYNGEERAKGNILERFSAQQFPDLHSELNLSSLELGDSALYFCASSPLAGSGNTIYFGEGSWLTVV.

The chain employs TRBV4-1 and TRBJ2-7; TRBD2 aligns across 11 bases. The CDR3 totals 18 residues. Per the germline V gene, CDR1 is MGHRA and CDR2 is YSYEKL. Trimming cost V 4 bases and J 3 bases; bases outside gene matches: 14. The DNA of the CDR3 is TGCGCCAGCAGCCCCCTAACTAGCGGGGGAAAGGGAGACTACGAGCAGTACTTC. Amino acid sequence: CASSPLTSGGKGDYEQYF.

This chain joins TRBV6-1 and TRBJ1-5; D ambiguous. The CDR3 loop spans 14 amino acids. The V end lost 5 bases, the J end lost 5 bases, and 13 bases lay between the germline ends. Germline V lookup: CDR1 MNHNS, CDR2 SASEGT. The CDR3 DNA reads TGTGCCAGCAGTCCCAATCGGAGGGATCAGCCCCAGCATTTT. This codes for CASSPNRRDQPQHF.

A single count supports this clone. This chain links TRBV19 with TRBJ2-7, with D tentatively TRBD2 (5 bases). CDR1 is LNHDA and CDR2 is SQIVND in the germline V gene (reference sequence). This CDR3 has 15 residues. V shed 3 bases and J shed 6 bases, with 18 bases lying between them. The CDR3 DNA is TGTGCCAGTAGTATTGGGTCTAGCCTATTGAGCGAGCAGTACTTC. Amino acids: CASSIGSSLLSEQYF.

The chain carries TRBV14 and TRBJ2-2; 9 bases line up with TRBD2. Germline CDR1 reads SGHDN; CDR2 reads FVKESK. The CDR3 is 16 residues long. Trimming took 4 bases from V and 3 from J; bases not matched to a gene: 6. CDR3 residues: CASSPLAGYDTGELFF. The CDR3 region has the DNA TGTGCCAGCAGCCCGCTAGCGGGGTACGACACCGGGGAGCTGTTTTTT.

The chain is built from TRBV21-1 and TRBJ2-1; the D segment call TRBD2 is taken from the table without a DNA check. TRBV21-1 is termed a pseudogene. The CDR3 spans 16 residues. CDR3 amino acids: CASSKPVTSGRNEQFF. The DNA for the CDR3 is TGTGCCAGCAGCAAACCCGTGACTAGCGGGAGAAATGAGCAGTTCTTC.

V gene TRBV19 combines with J gene TRBJ1-5; 8 nucleotides line up with TRBD1. Germline CDR1 and CDR2: LNHDA and SQIVND (reference sequence). The CDR3 runs 15 residues. V dropped 6 bases and J dropped 2; count of bases not matched to a gene: 6. This CDR3 is CASSGQGRGNQPQHF. The CDR3 DNA follows: TGTGCCAGTAGCGGACAGGGAAGGGGCAATCAGCCCCAGCATTTT.

The chain uses TRBV29-1 and TRBJ2-7; D is uncertain. V was cut by 3 bases and J by 4 bases, with 13 bases left in between. The CDR3 contains 13 residues. CDR1 is SQVTM, CDR2 ANQGSEA, per germline. CDR3 sequence (DNA): TGCAGCGTTGATGGGCGACCTGGATACGAGCAGTACTTC. Its protein is CSVDGRPGYEQYF.

The gene calls are TRBV19 and TRBJ1-1; tentative D call: TRBD1 (6 bases). This CDR3 region has 14 residues. Germline V gene sequence: CDR1 LNHDA, CDR2 SQIVND (reference sequence). Trimming pared 7 bases from V and 1 base from J, leaving 13 bases between. CDR3 in DNA: TGTGCCAGTACCCCTGACAGGCCGAACACTGAAGCTTTCTTT. Residues: CASTPDRPNTEAFF.

The rearrangement uses TRBV19 and TRBJ2-2, with TRBD1 matching over 7 bases. This CDR3 contains 17 residues. The J segment lost 0 bases and the V segment lost 9 bases, leaving 13 bases of the junction unmatched. Germline CDR1 and CDR2: LNHDA and SQIVND (reference sequence). The CDR3 coding sequence is TGTGCCAGCAACACGAATAGACAGGGCGCGAACACCGGGGAGCTGTTTTTT. Its protein product is CASNTNRQGANTGELFF.

Turning to this clone: The junction departs from the called germline gene at one end, perhaps through a read error. The chain couples TRBV30 to TRBJ1-3; D is perhaps TRBD1 (5 bases). CDR3 length: 15 amino acids. Germline V gene sequence: CDR1 GTSNPN, CDR2 SVGIG (reference sequence). CDR3: CAGRGISASGNTIYF. The CDR3 DNA sequence: TGTGCCGGGAGGGGCATTTCTGCCTCTGGAAACACCATATATTTT. Variable domain in full (rest from reference TRBV30 and TRBJ1-3): SQTIHQWPATLVQPVGSPLSLECTVEGTSNPNLYWYRQAAGRGLQLLFYSVGIGQISSEVPQNLSASRPQDRQFILSSKKLLLSDSGFYLCAGRGISASGNTIYFGEGSWLTVV.

This clone was found once. The V and J genes are TRBV4-1 and TRBJ2-7; TRBD1 agrees at 8 bases. The germline gives CDR1 MGHRA, CDR2 YSYEKL. V shed 5 bases and J 6 bases; nucleotides not matched to a gene: 15. This CDR3 has 16 amino acids. DNA of the CDR3: TGCGCCAGCAGCGACCAGGGGGCCGGGCTAGCGTGCGAGCAGTACTTC. Protein product: CASSDQGAGLACEQYF.